The sequence of this T cell receptor beta chain was determined in a study of response to subunit inactivated influenza vaccine. CDR3 length equals 18 residues. Deletions cut 2 bases from V and 4 bases from J, with 18 bases between. Germline CDR1 is SGHVS and CDR2 is FQNEAQ. Via MiXCR, TCRdb re-called the RT-PCR reads, giving one row per CDR3 protein. This sample yields roughly 570,000 distinct CDR3 sequences, of which 12% to 15% are seen a single time; 8.5% to 14% belongs to the top ten. J is TRBJ2-6 and V is TRBV7-8; possibly TRBD1 for D (7 bases). The clonotype originates from a man aged 50 to 59 who received an inactivated influenza vaccine. This material consisted of PBMCs from blood, taken about 11 days after vaccination. CDR3 sequence: CASSLFQGGPGGANVLTF. DNA of the CDR3: TGTGCCAGCAGCTTATTTCAGGGGGGCCCGGGAGGGGCCAACGTCCTGACTTTC.